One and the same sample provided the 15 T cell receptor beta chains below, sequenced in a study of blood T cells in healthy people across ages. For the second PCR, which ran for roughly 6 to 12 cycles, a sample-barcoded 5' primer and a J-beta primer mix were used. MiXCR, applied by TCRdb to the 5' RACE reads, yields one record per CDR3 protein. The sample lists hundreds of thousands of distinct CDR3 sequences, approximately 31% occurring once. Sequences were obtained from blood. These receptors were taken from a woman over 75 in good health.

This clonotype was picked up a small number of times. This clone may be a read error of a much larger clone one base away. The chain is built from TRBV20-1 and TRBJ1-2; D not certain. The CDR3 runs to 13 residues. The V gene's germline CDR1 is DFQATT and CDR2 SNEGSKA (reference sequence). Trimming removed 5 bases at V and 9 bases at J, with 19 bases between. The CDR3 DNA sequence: TGCAGTGCTTCTAAGGACGGGAGATATAGCTACACCTTC. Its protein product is CSASKDGRYSYTF.

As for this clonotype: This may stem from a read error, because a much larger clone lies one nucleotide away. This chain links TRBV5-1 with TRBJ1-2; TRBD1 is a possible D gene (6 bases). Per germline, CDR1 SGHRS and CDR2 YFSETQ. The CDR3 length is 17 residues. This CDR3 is CASSFSPTGANNYGYIF. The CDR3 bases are TGCGCCAGCAGCTTCTCTCCCACGGGGGCCAATAACTATGGCTACATCTTC.

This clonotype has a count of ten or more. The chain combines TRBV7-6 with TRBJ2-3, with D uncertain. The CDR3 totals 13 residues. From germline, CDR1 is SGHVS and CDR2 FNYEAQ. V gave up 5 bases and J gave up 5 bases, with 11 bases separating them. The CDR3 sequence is CASSLPAGDTQYF. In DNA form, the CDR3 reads TGTGCCAGCAGCCTACCCGCCGGAGATACGCAGTATTTT.

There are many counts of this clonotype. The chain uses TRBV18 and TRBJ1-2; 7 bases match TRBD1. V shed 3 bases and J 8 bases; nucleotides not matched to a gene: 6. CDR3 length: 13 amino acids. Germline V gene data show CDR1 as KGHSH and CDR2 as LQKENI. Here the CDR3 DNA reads TGTGCCAGCTCACCTCCCACAGGGGTCGGCTACACCTTC. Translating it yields CASSPPTGVGYTF. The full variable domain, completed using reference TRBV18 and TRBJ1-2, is NAGVMQNPRHLVRRRGQEARLRCSPMKGHSHVYWYRQLPEEGLKFMVYLQKENIIDESGMPKERFSAEFPKEGPSILRIQQVVRGDSAAYFCASSPPTGVGYTFGSGTRLTVV.

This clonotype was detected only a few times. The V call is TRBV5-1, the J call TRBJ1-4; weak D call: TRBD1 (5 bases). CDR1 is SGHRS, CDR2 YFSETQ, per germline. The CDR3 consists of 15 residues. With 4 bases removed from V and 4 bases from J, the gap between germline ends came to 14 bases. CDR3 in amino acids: CASSADSALNEKLFF. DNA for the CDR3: TGCGCCAGCAGCGCCGACAGTGCCCTTAATGAAAAACTGTTTTTT.

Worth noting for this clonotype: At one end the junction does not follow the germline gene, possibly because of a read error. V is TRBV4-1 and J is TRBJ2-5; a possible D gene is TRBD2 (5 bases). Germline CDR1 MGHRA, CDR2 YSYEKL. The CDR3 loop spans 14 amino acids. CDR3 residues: CASSQGLSQETQYF. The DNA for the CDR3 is TGCGCCAGCAGTCAAGGACTGTCTCAAGAGACCCAGTACTTC.

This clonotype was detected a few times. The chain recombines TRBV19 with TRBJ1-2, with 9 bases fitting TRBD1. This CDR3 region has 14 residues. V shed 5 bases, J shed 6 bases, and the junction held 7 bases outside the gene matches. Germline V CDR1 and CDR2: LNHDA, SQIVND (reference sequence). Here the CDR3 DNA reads TGTGCCAGTAGTCTCCGGGACAGGGTGAATGGCTACACCTTC. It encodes CASSLRDRVNGYTF.

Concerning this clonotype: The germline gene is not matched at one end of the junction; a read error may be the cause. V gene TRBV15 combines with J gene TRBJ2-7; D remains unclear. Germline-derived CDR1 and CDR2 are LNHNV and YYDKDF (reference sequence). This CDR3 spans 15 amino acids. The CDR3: CASSRDQDVSYEQYF. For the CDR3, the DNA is TGTGCCTCCAGCAGAGATCAAGATGTCTCCTACGAGCAGTACTTC.

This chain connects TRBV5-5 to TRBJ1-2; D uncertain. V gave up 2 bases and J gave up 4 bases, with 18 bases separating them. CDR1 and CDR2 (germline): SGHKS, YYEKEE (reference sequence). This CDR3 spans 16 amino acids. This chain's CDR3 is CASSLDAGRSLYGYTF. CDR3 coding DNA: TGTGCCAGCAGCTTAGACGCCGGCAGGAGCCTCTATGGCTACACCTTC.

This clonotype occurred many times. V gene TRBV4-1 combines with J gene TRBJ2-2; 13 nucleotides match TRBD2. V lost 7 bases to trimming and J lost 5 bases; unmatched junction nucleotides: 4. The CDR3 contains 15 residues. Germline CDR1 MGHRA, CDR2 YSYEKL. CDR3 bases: TGCGCCAGCAAACTAGCGGGGGGGGAGACCGGGGAGCTGTTTTTT. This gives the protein CASKLAGGETGELFF.

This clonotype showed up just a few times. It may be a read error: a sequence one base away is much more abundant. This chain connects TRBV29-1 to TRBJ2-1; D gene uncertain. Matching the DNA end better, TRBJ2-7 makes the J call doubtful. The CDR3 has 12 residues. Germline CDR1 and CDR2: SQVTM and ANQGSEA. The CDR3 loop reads CSVEWGPNEQYF. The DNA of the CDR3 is TGCAGCGTTGAATGGGGTCCCAATGAGCAGTACTTC.

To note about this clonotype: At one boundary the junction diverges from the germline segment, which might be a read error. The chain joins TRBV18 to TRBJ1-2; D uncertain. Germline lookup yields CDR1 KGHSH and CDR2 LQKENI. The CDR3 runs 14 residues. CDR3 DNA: TGTGCCAGCTCACCAGGGGAGACTAACTATGGCCACACCTTC. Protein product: CASSPGETNYGHTF. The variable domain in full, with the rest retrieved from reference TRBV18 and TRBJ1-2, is NAGVMQNPRHLVRRRGQEARLRCSPMKGHSHVYWYRQLPEEGLKFMVYLQKENIIDESGMPKERFSAEFPKEGPSILRIQQVVRGDSAAYFCASSPGETNYGHTFGSGTRLTVV.

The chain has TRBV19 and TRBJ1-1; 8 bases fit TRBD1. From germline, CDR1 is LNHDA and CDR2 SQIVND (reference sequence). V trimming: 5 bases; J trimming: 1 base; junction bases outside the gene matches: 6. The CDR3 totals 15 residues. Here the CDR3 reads CASSPRTGKNTEAFF. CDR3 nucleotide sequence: TGTGCCAGTAGTCCTCGGACAGGGAAGAACACTGAAGCTTTCTTT.

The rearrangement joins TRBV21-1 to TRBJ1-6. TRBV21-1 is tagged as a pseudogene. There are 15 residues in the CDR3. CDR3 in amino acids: CASAILAERDSPLHF. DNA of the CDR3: TGTGCCAGCGCCATCCTAGCAGAAAGGGATTCACCCCTCCACTTT.

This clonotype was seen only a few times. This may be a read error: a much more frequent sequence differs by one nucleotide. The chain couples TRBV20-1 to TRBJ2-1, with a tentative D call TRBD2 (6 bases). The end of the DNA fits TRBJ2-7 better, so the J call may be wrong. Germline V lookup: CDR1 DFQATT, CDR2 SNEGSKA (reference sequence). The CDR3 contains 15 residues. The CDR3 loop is CSARESGPSYNEQYF. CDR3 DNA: TGCAGTGCTAGAGAAAGCGGGCCCTCCTACAATGAGCAGTACTTC.